The clone carrying this T cell receptor beta chain was counted a few times. Its target is unknown. The sample comes from a study of T cell repertoires in cytomegalovirus infection. Study-wide context: Researchers turned to recently identified HLA-C-restricted CMV epitopes as well as well-studied HLA-B-restricted ones. From public TCR beta signatures came an indication of both CMV infection and matching HLA type.

TCRdb reprocessed the reads via MiXCR and lists one record per CDR3 protein. The sample has approximately 910,000 distinct CDR3 sequences; around 32% are singletons. This CDR3 is 14 amino acids long. Trimming took 4 bases from V and 8 from J, leaving 17 bases between them. Germline CDR1 is MNHEY and CDR2 is SMNVEV (reference sequence). The chain uses TRBV27 and TRBJ1-2, with D perhaps TRBD1 (6 bases). The sequencing used cultured CD8+ T cells from PBMCs, collected from culture after CMV antigen stimulation. The sequence came from a human donor in good health (CMV status not recorded). Some clones in this sample may be carry-over from other donors' samples. The CDR3 region has the DNA TGTGCCAGCAGTTCGAGTCAGGGGCACCTCGGCTACACCTTC. Translating gives CASSSSQGHLGYTF.